This TCR beta chain is from a study of cytomegalovirus exposure and HLA in healthy donors. Study-level points and caveats: It was shown in a later analysis that HLA-associated TCR beta chains were more clonally expanded than other, equally common chains. 87-base-pair reads could not separate some V segments, including TRBV6-2 and TRBV6-3. HLA restriction was apparent for most CMV-associated TCR beta chains in a later analysis. Accounts indicate the classifier identified cytomegalovirus status with strong specificity and sensitivity.

The CDR3 is made up of 12 amino acids. Trimming removed 6 bases at V and 1 base at J, with 7 bases between. Germline CDR1 KGHSH, CDR2 LQKENI. Note on this clone: Its antigen is not identified.

The PCR had 60 Vbeta and 13 Jbeta primers. Profiled with immunoSEQ multiplex PCR; TCRdb holds only in-frame clones, not every one. Of 110,000 to 150,000 clones detected, approximately 77% appear once; the ten largest clones hold 4.5% to 6%. The source is a woman between 45 and 65 years old in good health and CMV-seronegative. The rearrangement joins TRBV18 to TRBJ2-7; weak D call: TRBD2 (5 bases). The sequencing sample was made of PBMCs. CDR3 bases: TGTGCCAGCTCCCCGGGATCCTACGAGCAGTACTTC. Translation gives CASSPGSYEQYF.